The 10 T cell receptor beta chains given below trace back to one sample, sequenced in a study of T cells in Graves' hyperthyroidism and ophthalmopathy. Amplified TCR beta CDR3 regions came from RNA transcripts. Using the HTBI primer set, a first-round RT-PCR was run on the TCR CDR3. TCRdb itself ran the multiplex PCR reads through MiXCR, one entry per CDR3 protein. The sample has around 190,000 distinct CDR3 sequences; over 15% are singletons. Sequenced sample: blood. These receptors all come from a woman in her 50s with Graves' hyperthyroidism.

The chain carries TRBV5-1 and TRBJ1-2; no clear D gene. The ends were cut back, 0 bases at V and 3 bases at J, with 12 bases in the middle. CDR3 length: 15 amino acids. Per the germline V gene, CDR1 is SGHRS and CDR2 is YFSETQ. The CDR3 DNA sequence: TGCGCCAGCAGCTTGGCAGGTCCGGGGTACTATGGCTACACCTTC. Residues: CASSLAGPGYYGYTF.

This clonotype was counted ten times or more. The V call is TRBV9, the J call TRBJ2-1, with D unclear. With 4 bases removed from V and 4 bases from J, the gap between germline ends came to 15 bases. CDR1 SGDLS and CDR2 YYNGEE come from the germline V gene. The CDR3 spans 15 residues. CDR3 in DNA: TGTGCCAGCAGCTCTATAAACGTGGCGTACAATGAGCAGTTCTTC. This translates into CASSSINVAYNEQFF.

A remark on this clonotype: This CDR3 is missing its conserved last phenylalanine or tryptophan, likely due to a read error. The DNA is omitted, as the CDR3 cannot be located on it reliably, and the CDR3 follows TCRdb's listing. This rearrangement joins TRBV2 to TRBJ2-2; the tabulated D call, TRBD1, remains unverified against the DNA. Germline loops: CDR1 SNHLY, CDR2 FYNNEI. Termini included, the CDR3 measures 11 amino acids. The chain's CDR3 is CASRGLEPGQG.

To note about this clonotype: With a much larger clone just one base away, this may be a read error. The chain links TRBV7-9 to TRBJ2-3; 15 bases agree with TRBD2. The CDR3 is made up of 15 amino acids. Germline V gene data show CDR1 as SEHNR and CDR2 as FQNEAQ (reference sequence). CDR3 nucleotide sequence: TGTGCCAGCAGCCACGGACTAGCGGGGGGGGATACGCGGTATTTT. It codes for CASSHGLAGGDTRYF.

This clonotype was seen ten or more times. CDR3 amino acids: CASSLDPGNTEAFF. The CDR3 DNA sequence: TGTGCCAGCAGCTTGGACCCGGGGAACACTGAAGCTTTCTTT. The rearrangement links TRBV7-8 to TRBJ1-1; D not resolved. V dropped 3 bases and J dropped 1 base, with 9 bases sitting between them. Germline V gene data show CDR1 as SGHVS and CDR2 as FQNEAQ. The CDR3 spans 14 residues.

This clonotype has at least ten counts. CDR3 region: CSATIENTIYF. The DNA of the CDR3 is TGCAGTGCTACGATCGAAAACACCATATATTTT. The rearrangement joins TRBV20-1 to TRBJ1-3, with no clear D. Germline V gene data show CDR1 as DFQATT and CDR2 as SNEGSKA (reference sequence). Between the trimmed V and J ends, which lost 4 bases and 6 bases, there was a span of 7 bases. CDR3 length equals 11 residues.

The table lists this clonotype with many counts. CDR3 sequence: CASSLVQGNYGYTF. In DNA form, the CDR3 reads TGCGCCAGCAGCCTAGTACAGGGGAACTATGGCTACACCTTC. This chain connects TRBV5-1 to TRBJ1-2; 7 bases are a match to TRBD1. The CDR3 extends over 14 amino acids. The V segment lost 4 bases and the J segment 2 bases; nucleotides outside the gene matches: 5. Per the germline V gene, CDR1 is SGHRS and CDR2 is YFSETQ.

J is TRBJ1-1 and V is TRBV6-4; the D is unclear. V was trimmed by 4 bases and J by 3 bases, leaving 9 bases between them. The CDR3 has 13 amino acids. The germline CDR1 and CDR2 sequences are MRHNA and SNTAGT. CDR3 sequence: CASSVRKDTEAFF. The CDR3 nucleotides read TGTGCCAGCAGTGTAAGGAAGGACACTGAAGCTTTCTTT.

This clonotype showed up many times. V usage is TRBV5-1 and J usage is TRBJ2-2; no clear D. Per the germline V gene, CDR1 is SGHRS and CDR2 is YFSETQ. The CDR3 contains 14 residues. V was cut by 2 bases and J by 2 bases, with 7 bases left in between. In nucleotides, the CDR3 is TGCGCCAGCAGCTTCCCCAGAAACACCGGGGAGCTGTTTTTT. Its protein is CASSFPRNTGELFF.

This clonotype was seen a few times. A clone one base away is much larger, so this may be a read error. This chain uses TRBV7-2 with TRBJ2-7, with D perhaps matching TRBD2 (7 bases). CDR3 length: 14 residues. Germline assignment: CDR1 SGHTA and CDR2 FQGNSA. CDR3 amino acids: CASRKGGSSHEQYF. CDR3 DNA: TGTGCCAGCAGAAAGGGGGGGAGCTCCCACGAGCAGTACTTC.